Listed below are T cell receptor beta chains from one sample, sequenced in a study of blood T cell repertoires in COVID-19. Here immunoSEQ multiplex PCR was the method, and the copy in TCRdb shows in-frame clones only, minus some. The sample shows a few hundred thousand clones, around four fifths of them seen only once. The source material was peripheral blood. These receptors originate from a woman aged 80 or older with active or convalescent COVID-19. Each CDR3 is given with its conserved first and last residue. Each record gives: J gene, D gene, CDR3 length, clone size, V gene, CDR3 DNA, CDR3 protein. The D gene is left open where the match is weak. Clone size is not always given. Where it is, it says once, few, many or a class for expanded clones.

TRBJ2-3 . 16 . TRBV21-1 TGTGCCAGCAGCAAATCAACGCGGGAGCGGACAGATACGCAGTATTTT CASSKSTRERTDTQYF
TRBJ1-2 . 16 . TRBV7-2 TGTGCCAGCAGCACGGAATTCCTGGGCCCTAACTATGGCTACACCTTC CASSTEFLGPNYGYTF
TRBJ2-6 TRBD1 17 . TRBV6-2/TRBV6-3 TGTGCCAGCAGTCCGGGACAGGGGCTCTCTGGGGCCAACGTCCTGACTTTC CASSPGQGLSGANVLTF
TRBJ2-1 TRBD2 16 . TRBV2 TGTGCCAGCAGTGAATATGCCAGCGGGGGCAAGGGTGAGCAGTTCTTC CASSEYASGGKGEQFF
TRBJ1-6 TRBD1 15 few TRBV28 TGTGCCAGCAGTCCGAGGGACAGGCCCGGTTCACCCCTCCACTTT CASSPRDRPGSPLHF
TRBJ1-3 TRBD1 17 . TRBV4-1 TGCGCCAGCAGCCAACCTACAGGGGGCTCTTTCGGAAACACCATATATTTT CASSQPTGGSFGNTIYF
TRBJ2-3 . 16 . TRBV28 TGTGCCAGCAGTTCCCCGGTTCTGGGGGCGGGCGATACGCAGTATTTT CASSSPVLGAGDTQYF
TRBJ2-2 . 14 . TRBV5-1 TGCGCCAGCAGCGAAAGACAGAACACCGGGGAGCTGTTTTTT CASSERQNTGELFF
TRBJ2-1 TRBD2 15 once TRBV20-1 TGCAGTGCTAGTGGCCTAGCGGGAGCAATCAATGAGCAGTTCTTC CSASGLAGAINEQFF
TRBJ1-6 TRBD1 16 . TRBV19 TGTGCCAGTAGTACCATACAGGGGGCGCAAAATACACCCCTCCACTTT CASSTIQGAQNTPLHF
TRBJ1-1 . 15 . TRBV28 TGTGCCAGCAGGGGGGGGGACACCATGAACACTGAAGCTTTCTTT CASRGGDTMNTEAFF
TRBJ2-5 TRBD1 17 once TRBV24-1 TGTGCCACCAGTGATAATTGGGACAGGCCACACCAAGAGACCCAGTACTTC CATSDNWDRPHQETQYF
TRBJ1-5 . 13 once TRBV11-2 TGTGCCAGCAGTTTCGCGGTGCGACAGCCCCAGCATTTT CASSFAVRQPQHF
TRBJ2-3 . 12 once TRBV29-1 TGCAGCGTTCCCCTTAGCACAGATACGCAGTATTTT CSVPLSTDTQYF
TRBJ1-4 . 16 many TRBV7-2 TGTGCCAGCGGACCGGGGGGAAGGCGACCCGGTGAAAAACTGTTTTTT CASGPGGRRPGEKLFF
TRBJ2-1 . 13 . TRBV7-3 TGTGCCAGCAGCTTATACTCTCCCAATGAGCAGTTCTTC CASSLYSPNEQFF
TRBJ2-1 . 13 . TRBV5-8 TGTGCCAGCACCTCTTGGAGCAACAATGAGCAGTTCTTC CASTSWSNNEQFF
TRBJ2-7 TRBD2 18 . TRBV7-9 TGTGCCAGCAGCTTACCTTCGGTAACTAGCGGAGCCTCCTACGAGCAGTACTTC CASSLPSVTSGASYEQYF
TRBJ2-5 . 13 . TRBV3-1/TRBV3-2 TGTGCCAGCAGCCTGCGGGCCGGAGAGACCCAGTACTTC CASSLRAGETQYF
TRBJ2-7 . 15 . TRBV7-2 TGTGCCAGCAGCATGAGAGAGGGAATTTCCTACGAGCAGTACTTC CASSMREGISYEQYF
TRBJ2-3 TRBD2 19 . TRBV6-4 TGTGCCAGCAGTGACTCGGATCGGGGACTAGCGGTTAGCACAGATACGCAGTATTTT CASSDSDRGLAVSTDTQYF
TRBJ2-7 TRBD2 16 . TRBV5-1 TGCGCCAGCTGTGAGGTAGCGGGAGCGGATCGGTACGAGCAGTACTTC CASCEVAGADRYEQYF
TRBJ2-3 . 13 . TRBV9 TGTGCCAGCAGCCGATCACACACAGATACGCAGTATTTT CASSRSHTDTQYF
TRBJ1-1 . 15 . TRBV19 TGTGCCAGTAGTCCCCGGGGGGCGGGGAACACTGAAGCTTTCTTT CASSPRGAGNTEAFF
TRBJ1-2 . 15 few TRBV19 TGTGCCAGTAGTATAGATCCTGGCGCGCTCAGGGGCTACACCTTC CASSIDPGALRGYTF
TRBJ2-7 TRBD2 12 . TRBV6-5 TGTGCCAGCAGTTATGGCGGGAGAGTTTGGTACTTC CASSYGGRVWYF
TRBJ1-4 . 14 . TRBV6-4 TGTGCCAGCAGTCTAACAGGGAATGCTGAAAAACTGTTTTTT CASSLTGNAEKLFF
TRBJ2-7 TRBD1 11 once TRBV6-1 TGTGCCAGCAGCCCAGACAGGGTTCCGTACTTC CASSPDRVPYF
TRBJ1-2 TRBD1 16 . TRBV10-3 TGTGCCATCAGTGATACAGGGGCCGCGGGAGGCTATGGCTACACCTTC CAISDTGAAGGYGYTF
TRBJ2-7 . 12 . TRBV28 TGTGCCAGCAGTTTAGGGCAGGTAGGACAGTACTTC CASSLGQVGQYF
TRBJ2-1 TRBD2 15 once TRBV19 TGTGCCAGTAGTGTACTAGCGGCGGCTTGGGATGAGCAGTTCTTC CASSVLAAAWDEQFF
TRBJ2-7 . 14 . TRBV18 TGTGCCAGCTCACCTGGACAGTCCTTCTACGAGCAGTACTTC CASSPGQSFYEQYF
TRBJ2-1 . 12 . TRBV6-2/TRBV6-3 TGTGCCAGCAGTTCTAGACACAATGAGCAGTTCTTC CASSSRHNEQFF
TRBJ1-4 . 14 . TRBV19 TGTGCCAGTAGTGTAACTGCCCTAGGTGAAAAACTGTTTTTT CASSVTALGEKLFF
TRBJ2-7 TRBD2 15 . TRBV7-3 TGTGCCAGCAGCTCGCCGGGACTAGCTATTTACGAGCAGTACTTC CASSSPGLAIYEQYF